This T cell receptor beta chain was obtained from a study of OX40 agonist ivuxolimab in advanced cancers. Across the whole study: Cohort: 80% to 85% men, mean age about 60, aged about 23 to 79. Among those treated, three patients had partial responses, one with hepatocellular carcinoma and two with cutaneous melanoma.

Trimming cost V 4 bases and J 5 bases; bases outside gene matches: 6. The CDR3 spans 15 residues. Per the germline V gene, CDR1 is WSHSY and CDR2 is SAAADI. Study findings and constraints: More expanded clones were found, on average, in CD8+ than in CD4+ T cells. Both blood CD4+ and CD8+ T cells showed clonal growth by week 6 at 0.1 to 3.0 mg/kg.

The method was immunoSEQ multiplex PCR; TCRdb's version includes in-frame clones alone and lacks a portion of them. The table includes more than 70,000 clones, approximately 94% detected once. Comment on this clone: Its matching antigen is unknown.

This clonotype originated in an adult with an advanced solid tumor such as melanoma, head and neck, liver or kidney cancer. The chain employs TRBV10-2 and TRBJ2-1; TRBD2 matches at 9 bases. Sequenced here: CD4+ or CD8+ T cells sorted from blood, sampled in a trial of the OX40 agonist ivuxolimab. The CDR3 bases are TGCGCCAGCAGTGGCACTAGCGGGCCTAACAATGAGCAGTTCTTC. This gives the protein CASSGTSGPNNEQFF.